This T cell receptor beta chain was identified during a study of shared clonotypes between healthy human individuals. In the study overall: Sampling drew on donors who were two women and a few men aged 18 to 49. Study observations and caveats: Relative to their counterparts shared across all four donors, non-shared clonotypes exhibited diminished generation probabilities.

Germline CDR1 reads SNHLY; CDR2 reads FYNNEI. Trimming cost V 6 bases and J 2 bases; bases outside gene matches: 7. The CDR3 loop spans 14 amino acids. As concerns this clone: Its matching antigen is unknown.

Method: immunoSEQ multiplex PCR; TCRdb's copy keeps in-frame clones and lacks some. This table holds some 2,500,000 clones, approximately 93% found once. The donors were adults (healthy and HIV-negative) with no recent acute infections or vaccinations. There were only Caucasian adults among the donors, and all lived in Nashville, Tennessee. The source material was naive CD4+ T cells from PBMCs. Stated subset: CD45RA+ positively selected. This rearrangement joins TRBV2 to TRBJ2-7; 7 nucleotides align to TRBD2. This TCR came from a young man in good health. Some clones in this sample may be carry-over from other donors' samples. Here the CDR3 reads CASRGRGGAYEQYF. For the CDR3, the DNA is TGTGCCAGCAGGGGGCGGGGAGGGGCCTACGAGCAGTACTTC.